This T cell receptor beta chain was retrieved from a study of blood T cell repertoires in COVID-19. Background on the study: The United States, Italy and Spain were the sources of the acute and convalescent COVID-19 samples. From T cells, B-cell-depleted T cells, or PBMCs came the material, which was cDNA or gDNA.

As handled by the study authors: The authors estimated nucleated cell counts from reference gene primer amplification. The data were produced by immunoSEQ multiplex PCR, yet TCRdb's version contains in-frame clones alone and is incomplete. The V and J calls and clone size are taken from that table; D and trimming were inferred from the DNA. The sample has over 400,000 clones; 70% to 90% are singletons. The V segment lost 4 bases and the J segment 7 bases; nucleotides outside the gene matches: 7. The CDR3 has 14 residues. Germline V gives CDR1 LGHDT, CDR2 YNNKEL (reference sequence). The receptor comes from a human donor in a cohort sampled during active COVID-19. The V and J genes are TRBV3-1 (or the pseudogene TRBV3-2) and TRBJ1-2; 9 bases map to TRBD1. The sequenced sample consisted of peripheral blood. The CDR3 DNA sequence: TGTGCCAGCAGCCTTCCAACAGGGGGCAGTGGCTACACCTTC. Translating gives CASSLPTGGSGYTF.